This record looks at one T cell receptor beta chain sequence and its context. Its antigen remains unidentified. This specimen belongs to a study of regulatory and conventional T cells in RAG deficiency. The study's findings and limits: Shorter CDR3s in all patient subsets; >75% Treg-Tconv overlap in Omenn.

Trimming took 4 bases from V and 0 from J; bases not matched to a gene: 8. CDR1 is SGHKS and CDR2 is YYEKEE in the germline V gene (reference sequence). This CDR3 contains 18 residues. Blood CD4+ CD25-low CD127-high conventional T cells supplied the genomic DNA template. Repertoires were generated with immunoSEQ multiplex PCR, while TCRdb's copy carries only in-frame clones and drops some. This sample has roughly 34,000 clones, with 70% to 80% found just once. Separately, the same data were catalogued under a study of regulatory T cells. That work adds: Primers: 52 TRBV forward and 13 TRBJ reverse.

This chain connects TRBV5-5 to TRBJ1-6; TRBD1 matches 9 bases. What was sequenced was CD4+ effector T cells sorted from blood. The source of this sequence is a human donor in good health. The CDR3 DNA follows: TGTGCCAGCAGCCCGGCTGGGACAGGGAGCTCCTATAATTCACCCCTCCACTTT. Its translation is CASSPAGTGSSYNSPLHF.